This T cell receptor (beta chain) was sequenced in a study of shared clonotypes between healthy human individuals. Study at large: A couple of female and a few male donors aged 18 to 49 were enrolled. Used for every donor were three CD4 naive, three CD4 memory, two CD8 naive and one CD8 memory plate.

The CDR3 is 18 amino acids. The V gene's germline CDR1 is LNHDA and CDR2 SQIVND (reference sequence). With 7 bases clipped from V and 0 bases from J, the junction kept 15 bases outside the gene matches. Some clones are missing from TCRdb's copy, which holds only in-frame ones; the method was immunoSEQ multiplex PCR. The table shows fewer than 3 million clones, with roughly 92% occurring only once. This clone was seen a single time. This rearrangement joins TRBV19 to TRBJ2-3; 8 bases map to TRBD2. Material: naive CD4+ T cells from PBMCs. Subset here: CD45RA+ positively selected. This TCR derives from a man aged 18 to 35 in good health. Some clones in this sample may be carry-over from other donors' samples. The CDR3 DNA is TGTGCCAGTACGTCGCGCGGCGGGAGGACCCCTAGCACAGATACGCAGTATTTT. Its translation is CASTSRGGRTPSTDTQYF.